In its sample, the clone carrying this TCR beta chain was seen many times. The antigen is undetermined. TCRdb ran MiXCR on the PCR reads. The sample yields approximately 37,000 clones, approximately 15% seen once. From germline, CDR1 is MDHEN and CDR2 SYDVKM. Trimming removed 7 bases from V and 2 bases from J; junction bases left unmatched: 13. The CDR3 extends over 16 amino acids. The data derive from a study of metastatic and nonmetastatic thyroid tumors. In the study overall: Blood and tumor or nodule tissue repertoires from malignant and benign thyroid patients were compared. Study conclusions and caveats: Relative to benign nodules, malignant thyroid tumors were reportedly characterized by significantly elevated TCR beta diversity in blood and tumor.

No patient had received any treatment before thyroid surgery. This chain uses TRBV28 with TRBJ1-2; 7 nucleotides line up with TRBD1. Source material: blood. This receptor was obtained from a female donor with papillary thyroid cancer or a benign thyroid nodule (not recorded which). Some clones in this sample may be carry-over from other donors' samples. Here the CDR3 reads CASNERGPQGNYGYTF. The CDR3 DNA is TGTGCCAGCAATGAGAGGGGGCCCCAGGGAAACTATGGCTACACCTTC.